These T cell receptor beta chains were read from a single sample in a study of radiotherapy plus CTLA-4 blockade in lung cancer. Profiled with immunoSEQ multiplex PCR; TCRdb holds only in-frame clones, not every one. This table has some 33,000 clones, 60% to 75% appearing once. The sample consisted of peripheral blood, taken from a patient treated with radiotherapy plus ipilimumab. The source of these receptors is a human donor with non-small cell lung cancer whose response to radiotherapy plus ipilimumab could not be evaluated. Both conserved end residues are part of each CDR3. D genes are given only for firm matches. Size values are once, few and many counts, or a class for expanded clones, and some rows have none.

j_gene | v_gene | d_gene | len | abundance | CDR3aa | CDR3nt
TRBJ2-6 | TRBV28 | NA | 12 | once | CASKEGSNVLTF | TGTGCCAGCAAGGAGGGGTCCAACGTCCTGACTTTC
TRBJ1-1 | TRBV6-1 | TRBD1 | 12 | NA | CASFLRDSEAFF | TGTGCCAGTTTCCTCCGGGACAGTGAAGCTTTCTTT
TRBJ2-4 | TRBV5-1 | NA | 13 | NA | CASSLGQRDIQYF | TGCGCCAGCAGCCTAGGACAAAGGGACATTCAGTACTTC
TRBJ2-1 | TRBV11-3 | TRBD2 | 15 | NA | CASSAWTSGSSEQFF | TGTGCCAGCAGTGCCTGGACTAGCGGGAGCAGTGAGCAGTTCTTC
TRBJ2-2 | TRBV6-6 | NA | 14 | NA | CASMEQLNTGELFF | TGTGCCAGCATGGAGCAACTAAACACCGGGGAGCTGTTTTTT
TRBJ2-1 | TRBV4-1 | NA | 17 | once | CASSQRPGASSYNEQFF | TGCGCCAGCAGCCAGAGACCAGGGGCTAGCTCCTACAATGAGCAGTTCTTC
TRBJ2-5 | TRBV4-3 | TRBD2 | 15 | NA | CASSQEPLAGATQYF | TGCGCCAGCAGCCAAGAGCCACTAGCGGGAGCGACCCAGTACTTC
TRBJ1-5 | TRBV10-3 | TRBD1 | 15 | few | CAISDSDRGYQPQHF | TGTGCCATCAGCGATTCCGACAGGGGTTATCAGCCCCAGCATTTT
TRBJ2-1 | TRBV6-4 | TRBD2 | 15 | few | CASSVGLAGSNEQFF | TGTGCCAGCAGCGTCGGACTAGCGGGGAGCAATGAGCAGTTCTTC
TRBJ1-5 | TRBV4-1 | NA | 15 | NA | CASSPSGGLNQPQHF | TGCGCCAGCAGCCCCAGCGGGGGGCTCAATCAGCCCCAGCATTTT
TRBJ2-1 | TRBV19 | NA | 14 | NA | CASSIAAAYNEQFF | TGTGCCAGTAGTATAGCGGCGGCTTACAATGAGCAGTTCTTC
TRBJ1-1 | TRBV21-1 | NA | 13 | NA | CASSRVGSTEAFF | TGTGCCAGCAGCCGGGTAGGGAGCACTGAAGCTTTCTTT
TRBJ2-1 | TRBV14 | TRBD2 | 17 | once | CASSRFRTSGSLDEQFF | TGTGCCAGCAGCCGTTTTAGGACTAGCGGGAGTCTAGATGAGCAGTTCTTC
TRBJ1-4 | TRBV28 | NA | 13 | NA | CASSFERGGKLFF | TGTGCCAGCAGTTTTGAGAGGGGAGGAAAACTGTTTTTT
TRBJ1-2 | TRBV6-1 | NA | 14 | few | CASSLQGPRGGYTF | TGTGCCAGCAGTCTCCAGGGCCCCCGCGGTGGCTACACCTTC
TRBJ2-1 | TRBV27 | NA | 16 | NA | CASSFIRDSYYNEQFF | TGTGCCAGCTCCTTTATCCGGGACTCCTACTACAATGAGCAGTTCTTC
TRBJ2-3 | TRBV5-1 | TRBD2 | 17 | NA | CASSLDPTSGGTDTQYF | TGCGCCAGCAGCTTGGATCCCACTAGCGGGGGTACAGATACGCAGTATTTT
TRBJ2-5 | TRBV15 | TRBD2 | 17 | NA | CATSGRLLAGVQETQYF | TGTGCCACCAGCGGCCGCCTACTAGCGGGGGTCCAAGAGACCCAGTACTTC
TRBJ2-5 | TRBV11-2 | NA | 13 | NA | CASSLVLGRTQYF | TGTGCCAGCAGCTTAGTCTTGGGGAGGACCCAGTACTTC
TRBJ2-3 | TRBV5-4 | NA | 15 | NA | CASSLAGVGTDTQYF | TGTGCCAGCAGCTTGGCTGGAGTTGGCACAGATACGCAGTATTTT
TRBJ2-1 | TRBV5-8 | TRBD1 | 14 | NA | CASSKDRGLSEQFF | TGTGCCAGCAGCAAGGACAGGGGGCTGAGTGAGCAGTTCTTC
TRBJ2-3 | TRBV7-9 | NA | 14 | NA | CASSLDRSTDTQYF | TGTGCCAGCAGCTTAGACAGGAGCACAGATACGCAGTATTTT
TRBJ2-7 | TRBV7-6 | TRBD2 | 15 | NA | CASSLAGGRAYEQYF | TGTGCCAGCAGCTTAGCGGGCGGGAGGGCCTACGAGCAGTACTTC
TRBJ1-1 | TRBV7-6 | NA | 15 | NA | CASSLKRQANTEAFF | TGTGCCAGCAGCTTAAAACGACAAGCGAACACTGAAGCTTTCTTT
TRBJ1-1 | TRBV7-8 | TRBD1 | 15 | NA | CASRLMGQGKTEAFF | TGTGCCAGCAGGTTAATGGGACAGGGGAAAACTGAAGCTTTCTTT
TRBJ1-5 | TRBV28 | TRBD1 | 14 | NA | CAITGTGGGQPQHF | TGTGCCATCACCGGGACAGGGGGCGGACAGCCCCAGCATTTT
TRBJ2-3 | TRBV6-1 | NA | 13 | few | CASSHRDTDTQYF | TGTGCCAGCAGTCACCGGGACACAGATACGCAGTATTTT
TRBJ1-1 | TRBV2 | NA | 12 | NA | CASIRGATEAFF | TGTGCCAGCATCAGGGGCGCAACTGAAGCTTTCTTT
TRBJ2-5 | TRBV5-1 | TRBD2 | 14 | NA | CASSPMTSRETQYF | TGCGCCAGCAGCCCTATGACTAGCAGGGAGACCCAGTACTTC
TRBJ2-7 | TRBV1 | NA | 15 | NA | CTSSQGLADPYEQYF | TGCACCAGCAGCCAAGGTTTAGCGGACCCCTACGAGCAGTACTTC
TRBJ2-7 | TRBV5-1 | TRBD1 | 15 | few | CASSTGTGRIYEQYF | TGCGCCAGCAGCACAGGGACAGGGAGGATCTACGAGCAGTACTTC
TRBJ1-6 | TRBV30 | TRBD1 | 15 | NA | CAWSPTGGDGPPLHF | TGTGCCTGGAGTCCGACAGGGGGCGATGGGCCACCCCTCCACTTT
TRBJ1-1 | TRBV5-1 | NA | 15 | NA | CASSLEARVGTEAFF | TGCGCCAGCAGCTTGGAGGCCAGGGTGGGCACTGAAGCTTTCTTT
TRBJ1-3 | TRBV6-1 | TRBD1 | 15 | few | CASRMTGATGNTIYF | TGTGCCAGCAGAATGACAGGGGCTACTGGAAACACCATATATTTT
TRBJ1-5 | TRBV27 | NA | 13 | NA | CASRKTDNQPQHF | TGTGCCAGCCGAAAGACTGACAATCAGCCCCAGCATTTT
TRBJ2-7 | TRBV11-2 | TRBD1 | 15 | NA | CASSLGTGLPYEQYF | TGTGCCAGCAGCCTAGGGACAGGGCTTCCATACGAGCAGTACTTC
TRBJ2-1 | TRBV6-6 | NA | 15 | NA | CASSYSWGQYNEQFF | TGTGCCAGCAGTTACTCCTGGGGGCAGTACAATGAGCAGTTCTTC
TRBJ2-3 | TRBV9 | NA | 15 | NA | CASSVLGANTDTQYF | TGTGCCAGCAGCGTCCTGGGGGCGAACACAGATACGCAGTATTTT
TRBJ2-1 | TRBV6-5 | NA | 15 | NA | CASSYVLASGNEQFF | TGTGCCAGCAGTTACGTCTTGGCTAGTGGCAATGAGCAGTTCTTC
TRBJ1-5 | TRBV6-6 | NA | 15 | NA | CASSYSQDSNQPQHF | TGTGCCAGCAGTTACTCGCAGGATAGCAATCAGCCCCAGCATTTT
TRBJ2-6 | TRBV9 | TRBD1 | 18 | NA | CASSVRQGGSSGANVLTF | TGTGCCAGCAGCGTTAGACAGGGTGGTAGTTCTGGGGCCAACGTCCTGACTTTC
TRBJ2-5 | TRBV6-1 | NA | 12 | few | CASSQTGETQYF | TGTGCCAGCAGCCAGACGGGGGAGACCCAGTACTTC
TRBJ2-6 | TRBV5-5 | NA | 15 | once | CASSSRGSGANVLTF | TGTGCCAGCAGCTCCCGGGGCTCTGGGGCCAACGTCCTGACTTTC
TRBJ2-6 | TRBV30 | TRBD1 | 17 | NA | CACPGTGDPLGANVLTF | TGTGCCTGCCCCGGGACAGGGGACCCCCTCGGGGCCAACGTCCTGACTTTC
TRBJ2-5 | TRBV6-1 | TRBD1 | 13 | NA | CASSRTGKETQYF | TGTGCCAGCAGTCGGACAGGGAAGGAGACCCAGTACTTC
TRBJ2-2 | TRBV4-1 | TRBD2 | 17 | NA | CASSQPGLAGVTGELFF | TGCGCCAGCAGCCAGCCTGGACTAGCGGGAGTTACCGGGGAGCTGTTTTTT
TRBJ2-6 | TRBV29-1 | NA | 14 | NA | CSVDAGLGANVLTF | TGCAGCGTTGACGCGGGGCTCGGGGCCAACGTCCTGACTTTC
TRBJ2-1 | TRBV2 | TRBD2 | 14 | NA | CASSSSGRYNEQFF | TGTGCCAGCAGTTCTAGCGGCCGGTACAATGAGCAGTTCTTC
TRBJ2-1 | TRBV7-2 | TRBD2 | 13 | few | CASSSNSGGGQFF | TGTGCCAGCAGCTCCAATAGCGGGGGGGGGCAGTTCTTC
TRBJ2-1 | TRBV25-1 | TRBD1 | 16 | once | CASRVGTGNSYNEQFF | TGTGCCAGCAGGGTTGGGACAGGAAACTCCTACAATGAGCAGTTCTTC
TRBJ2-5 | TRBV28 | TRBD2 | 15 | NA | CASSLPGEGLETQYF | TGTGCCAGCAGTTTACCGGGGGAGGGCCTCGAGACCCAGTACTTC